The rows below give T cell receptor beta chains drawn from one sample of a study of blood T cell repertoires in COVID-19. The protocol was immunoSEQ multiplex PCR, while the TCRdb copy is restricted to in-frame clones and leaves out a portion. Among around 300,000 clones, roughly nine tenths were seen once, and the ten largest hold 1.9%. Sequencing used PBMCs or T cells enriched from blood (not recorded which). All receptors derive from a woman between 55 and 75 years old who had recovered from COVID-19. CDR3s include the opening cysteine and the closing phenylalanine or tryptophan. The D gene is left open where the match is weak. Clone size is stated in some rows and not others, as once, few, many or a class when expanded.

CDR3 protein: CASSNRQAYEQYF
CDR3 DNA: TGTGCCAGCAGCAATCGACAGGCCTACGAGCAGTACTTC
V gene: TRBV7-2
J gene: TRBJ2-7
D gene: .
clone size: .

CDR3 protein: CATSTSRDYHNEQFF
CDR3 DNA: TGTGCCACCAGTACAAGTCGGGACTACCACAATGAGCAGTTCTTC
V gene: TRBV24-1
J gene: TRBJ2-1
D gene: TRBD2
clone size: once

CDR3 protein: CASSPLTGTEAFF
CDR3 DNA: TGTGCCAGCAGCCCCCTCACAGGGACTGAAGCTTTCTTT
V gene: TRBV13
J gene: TRBJ1-1
D gene: .
clone size: .

CDR3 protein: CAINSAGKMGYTF
CDR3 DNA: TGTGCCATCAATTCAGCCGGGAAAATGGGCTACACCTTC
V gene: TRBV10-3
J gene: TRBJ1-2
D gene: .
clone size: .

CDR3 protein: CASSSSGRVYEQYF
CDR3 DNA: TGTGCCAGCAGTTCTAGCGGGAGGGTTTACGAGCAGTACTTC
V gene: TRBV27
J gene: TRBJ2-7
D gene: TRBD2
clone size: .

CDR3 protein: CASSERQLPRGNQPQHF
CDR3 DNA: TGTGCCAGCAGTGAAAGGCAGCTCCCGCGGGGCAATCAGCCCCAGCATTTT
V gene: TRBV2
J gene: TRBJ1-5
D gene: .
clone size: once

CDR3 protein: CASSVGGGPQHF
CDR3 DNA: TGTGCCAGCAGTGTCGGCGGAGGGCCCCAGCATTTT
V gene: TRBV2
J gene: TRBJ1-5
D gene: .
clone size: .

CDR3 protein: CASSTGQPYEQYF
CDR3 DNA: TGTGCCAGCAGCACGGGACAGCCCTACGAGCAGTACTTC
V gene: TRBV7-2
J gene: TRBJ2-7
D gene: TRBD1
clone size: .

CDR3 protein: CASSGGGADTQYF
CDR3 DNA: TGTGCCAGCAGCGGTGGCGGGGCAGATACGCAGTATTTT
V gene: TRBV7-3
J gene: TRBJ2-3
D gene: .
clone size: .

CDR3 protein: CASSPTRGNTEAFF
CDR3 DNA: TGTGCCAGCAGTCCGACGCGGGGGAACACTGAAGCTTTCTTT
V gene: TRBV6-5
J gene: TRBJ1-1
D gene: .
clone size: .

CDR3 protein: CASSIGGFSGNTIYF
CDR3 DNA: TGTGCCAGTAGTATAGGTGGCTTCTCTGGAAACACCATATATTTT
V gene: TRBV19
J gene: TRBJ1-3
D gene: .
clone size: .

CDR3 protein: CASSPGQQNTGELFF
CDR3 DNA: TGTGCCAGCTCTCCCGGACAGCAGAACACCGGGGAGCTGTTTTTT
V gene: TRBV18
J gene: TRBJ2-2
D gene: .
clone size: .

CDR3 protein: CASSRQGAYEQYF
CDR3 DNA: TGCGCCAGCAGCCGACAGGGGGCGTACGAGCAGTACTTC
V gene: TRBV5-1
J gene: TRBJ2-7
D gene: TRBD1
clone size: .

CDR3 protein: CASSVDGSGNTIYF
CDR3 DNA: TGTGCCAGCAGCGTAGACGGTTCTGGAAACACCATATATTTT
V gene: TRBV9
J gene: TRBJ1-3
D gene: .
clone size: .

CDR3 protein: CASSQESRVYEKLFF
CDR3 DNA: TGCGCCAGCAGCCAAGAAAGCAGGGTCTACGAAAAACTGTTTTTT
V gene: TRBV4-1
J gene: TRBJ1-4
D gene: .
clone size: once

CDR3 protein: CASSPGLNLLSGNTIYF
CDR3 DNA: TGTGCCAGCAGTCCCGGACTGAATCTACTCTCTGGAAACACCATATATTTT
V gene: TRBV27
J gene: TRBJ1-3
D gene: .
clone size: .

CDR3 protein: CASSVRGDRGTDTQYF
CDR3 DNA: TGTGCCAGCAGCGTCCGGGGGGACAGGGGTACAGATACGCAGTATTTT
V gene: TRBV9
J gene: TRBJ2-3
D gene: TRBD1
clone size: .

CDR3 protein: CASSVDLRVGLAGIPGELFF
CDR3 DNA: TGTGCCAGCAGCGTAGACTTGAGAGTAGGGCTAGCGGGAATACCCGGGGAGCTGTTTTTT
V gene: TRBV9
J gene: TRBJ2-2
D gene: TRBD2
clone size: .

CDR3 protein: CASSLARGSGRVTGELFF
CDR3 DNA: TGTGCCAGCAGCTTAGCGCGGGGTAGCGGGCGGGTAACCGGGGAGCTGTTTTTT
V gene: TRBV7-8
J gene: TRBJ2-2
D gene: TRBD2
clone size: .

CDR3 protein: CAWKGQGSQPQHF
CDR3 DNA: TGTGCCTGGAAGGGACAGGGGAGTCAGCCCCAGCATTTT
V gene: TRBV30
J gene: TRBJ1-5
D gene: TRBD1
clone size: .

CDR3 protein: CASSELASGTGELFF
CDR3 DNA: TGCGCCAGCAGTGAGTTGGCTAGCGGCACCGGGGAGCTGTTTTTT
V gene: TRBV10-1
J gene: TRBJ2-2
D gene: TRBD2
clone size: few

CDR3 protein: CASSLYRRSHEQYF
CDR3 DNA: TGTGCCAGCAGTTTATATAGGAGATCCCACGAGCAGTACTTC
V gene: TRBV28
J gene: TRBJ2-7
D gene: .
clone size: .

CDR3 protein: CASSPGQGRIEAFF
CDR3 DNA: TGTGCCAGCAGCCCGGGACAGGGACGAATTGAAGCTTTCTTT
V gene: TRBV7-2
J gene: TRBJ1-1
D gene: TRBD1
clone size: .

CDR3 protein: CASTEDRGGQFF
CDR3 DNA: TGTGCCAGCACCGAGGACAGGGGGGGCCAGTTCTTT
V gene: TRBV6-5
J gene: TRBJ1-1
D gene: TRBD1
clone size: .

CDR3 protein: CASSSFPGSYNEQFF
CDR3 DNA: TGCGCCAGCAGCTCGTTCCCGGGGTCCTACAATGAGCAGTTCTTC
V gene: TRBV5-1
J gene: TRBJ2-1
D gene: .
clone size: .

CDR3 protein: CASREGAANEKLFF
CDR3 DNA: TGTGCCAGCAGAGAGGGGGCGGCTAATGAAAAACTGTTTTTT
V gene: TRBV6-5
J gene: TRBJ1-4
D gene: TRBD1
clone size: .

CDR3 protein: CASSSSSRLGRELFF
CDR3 DNA: TGTGCCAGCAGCTCTAGCTCCCGCTTAGGGAGGGAGCTGTTTTTT
V gene: TRBV7-3
J gene: TRBJ2-2
D gene: .
clone size: .

CDR3 protein: CASSAGQGGGYTF
CDR3 DNA: TGTGCCAGCAGCGCCGGACAGGGAGGGGGCTACACCTTC
V gene: TRBV7-9
J gene: TRBJ1-2
D gene: TRBD1
clone size: .

CDR3 protein: CASRPSAGTVNF
CDR3 DNA: TGTGCCAGCCGCCCCTCTGCCGGGACTGTGAACTTC
V gene: TRBV6-5
J gene: TRBJ2-7
D gene: .
clone size: once

CDR3 protein: CAISESDRVAFF
CDR3 DNA: TGTGCCATCAGTGAATCCGACAGGGTTGCTTTCTTT
V gene: TRBV10-3
J gene: TRBJ1-1
D gene: TRBD1
clone size: .

CDR3 protein: CASSDRGRHIQYF
CDR3 DNA: TGCGCCAGCAGCGACAGGGGTAGACACATTCAGTACTTC
V gene: TRBV4-1
J gene: TRBJ2-4
D gene: TRBD1
clone size: .

CDR3 protein: CASSYGTGVEQFF
CDR3 DNA: TGTGCCAGCAGTTACGGGACAGGGGTTGAGCAGTTCTTC
V gene: TRBV6-6
J gene: TRBJ2-1
D gene: TRBD1
clone size: .

CDR3 protein: CASSLDRAAGGYTF
CDR3 DNA: TGTGCCAGCAGCCTGGACAGGGCCGCAGGTGGCTACACCTTC
V gene: TRBV5-4
J gene: TRBJ1-2
D gene: TRBD1
clone size: .

CDR3 protein: CASRFRDRPCLHTIYF
CDR3 DNA: TGTGCAAGTCGCTTCCGGGACAGGCCCTGTCTTCACACCATATATTTT
V gene: TRBV12-2
J gene: TRBJ1-3
D gene: .
clone size: .

CDR3 protein: CASSPPEESQHF
CDR3 DNA: TGTGCCAGCTCACCACCGGAGGAGTCCCAGCATTTT
V gene: TRBV18
J gene: TRBJ1-5
D gene: .
clone size: .

CDR3 protein: CASSLQGAMNEKLFF
CDR3 DNA: TGCGCCAGCAGCTTACAGGGTGCAATGAATGAAAAACTGTTTTTT
V gene: TRBV5-1
J gene: TRBJ1-4
D gene: .
clone size: .

CDR3 protein: CASSQDWGGGLTEAFF
CDR3 DNA: TGCGCCAGCAGCCAAGATTGGGGGGGCGGGTTGACTGAAGCTTTCTTT
V gene: TRBV4-1
J gene: TRBJ1-1
D gene: .
clone size: .

CDR3 protein: CSAGLALNEQFF
CDR3 DNA: TGCAGCGCCGGACTAGCGTTGAATGAGCAGTTCTTC
V gene: TRBV29-1
J gene: TRBJ2-1
D gene: TRBD2
clone size: .

CDR3 protein: CASSLVGVNTEAFF
CDR3 DNA: TGTGCCAGCAGCTTAGTAGGAGTGAACACTGAAGCTTTCTTT
V gene: TRBV7-9
J gene: TRBJ1-1
D gene: .
clone size: few

CDR3 protein: CASRDLAGGTYEQYF
CDR3 DNA: TGTGCCAGCAGAGACCTAGCGGGGGGAACCTACGAGCAGTACTTC
V gene: TRBV6-5
J gene: TRBJ2-7
D gene: TRBD2
clone size: .

CDR3 protein: CAHQDRGGGYTF
CDR3 DNA: TGTGCCCACCAAGACAGGGGGGGCGGCTACACCTTC
V gene: TRBV28
J gene: TRBJ1-2
D gene: TRBD1
clone size: .

CDR3 protein: CASSLPTGMVYGYTF
CDR3 DNA: TGTGCCAGCAGTTTGCCGACAGGGATGGTCTATGGCTACACCTTC
V gene: TRBV28
J gene: TRBJ1-2
D gene: TRBD1
clone size: .

CDR3 protein: CASSTSGANVLTF
CDR3 DNA: TGTGCCAGTAGTACGAGTGGGGCCAACGTCCTGACTTTC
V gene: TRBV19
J gene: TRBJ2-6
D gene: .
clone size: .

CDR3 protein: CSVVGGRDYGYTF
CDR3 DNA: TGCAGCGTTGTGGGGGGGCGCGACTATGGCTACACCTTC
V gene: TRBV29-1
J gene: TRBJ1-2
D gene: .
clone size: .

CDR3 protein: CAWSGVSKRGQFF
CDR3 DNA: TGTGCCTGGAGCGGGGTTTCGAAGCGCGGACAGTTCTTC
V gene: TRBV30
J gene: TRBJ2-1
D gene: .
clone size: .

CDR3 protein: CASSELETASSYEQYF
CDR3 DNA: TGTGCCAGCAGTGAACTGGAGACGGCTAGCTCCTACGAGCAGTACTTC
V gene: TRBV25-1
J gene: TRBJ2-7
D gene: .
clone size: .

CDR3 protein: CASTSAVPGYNEQFF
CDR3 DNA: TGTGCCAGTACATCGGCGGTTCCTGGCTACAATGAGCAGTTCTTC
V gene: TRBV19
J gene: TRBJ2-1
D gene: .
clone size: .